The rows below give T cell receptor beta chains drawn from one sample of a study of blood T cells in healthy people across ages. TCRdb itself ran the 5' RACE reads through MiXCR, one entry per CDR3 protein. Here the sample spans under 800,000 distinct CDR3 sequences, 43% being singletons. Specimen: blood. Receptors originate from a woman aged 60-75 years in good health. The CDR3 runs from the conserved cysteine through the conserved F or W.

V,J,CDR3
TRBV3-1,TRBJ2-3,CASTRFGLTDTQYF
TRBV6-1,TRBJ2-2,CASSVRTGNTGELFF
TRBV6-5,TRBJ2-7,CASSYSKLAAYNEQYF
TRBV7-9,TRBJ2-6,CASSFGTGGPSGANVLTF
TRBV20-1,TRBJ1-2,CSARGVRGYTF
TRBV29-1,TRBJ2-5,CSVEGTGGRETQYF
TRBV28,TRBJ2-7,CASSLWGQALVREQYF
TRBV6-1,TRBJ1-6,CASTFAAGKDSPLHF
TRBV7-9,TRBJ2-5,CASSLGGQGTRQQETQYF
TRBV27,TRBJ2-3,CASSSALADTQYF
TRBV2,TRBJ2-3,CASRERTQYF
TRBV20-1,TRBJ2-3,CSARLTSGADTQYF
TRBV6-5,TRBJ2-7,CASSYSIVELYEQYF
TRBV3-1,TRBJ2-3,CASSQVPAQGTDTQYF
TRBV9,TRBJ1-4,CASSVSPVRGYEKLFF
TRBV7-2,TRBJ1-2,CASSSGDYYGYTF
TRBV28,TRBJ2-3,CASSSHQGFSGGTDTQYF
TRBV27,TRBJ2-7,CASSLSREGRKEQYF
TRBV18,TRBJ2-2,CASSTRTVKNTGELFF
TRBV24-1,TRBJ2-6,CATSGARASGANVLTF
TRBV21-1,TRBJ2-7,CASSKRPAGVAGGPREQYF
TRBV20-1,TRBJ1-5,CSARGNQPQHF
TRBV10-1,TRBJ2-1,CASSESGQFEQFF
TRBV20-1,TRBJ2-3,CSARGGGIYNTQYF
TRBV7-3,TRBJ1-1,CASSPFGAGNTEAFF
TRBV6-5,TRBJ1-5,CASRTAGGQGRPQHF
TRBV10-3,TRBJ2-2,CAIKGDTGELFF
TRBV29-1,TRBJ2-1,CSATWGGRAGNEQFF
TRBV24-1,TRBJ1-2,CATSDSARALGYTF
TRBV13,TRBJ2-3,CASSLAFPGGGLTSTDTQYF
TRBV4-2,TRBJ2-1,CASSLDRADSGRVVYNEQFF
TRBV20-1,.,CSARDPNNEETQYF
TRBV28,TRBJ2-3,CASSFIGQGGTDTQYF
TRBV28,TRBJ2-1,CASRPWREVQNEQFF
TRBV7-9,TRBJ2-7,CASSPPQTGIHEQYF
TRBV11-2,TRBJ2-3,CASSLYRDTDTQYF
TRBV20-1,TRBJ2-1,CSARDYEANNEQFF
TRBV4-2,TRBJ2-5,CASSWDRGETQYF
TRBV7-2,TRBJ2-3,CASSLAGQGTGSGRGLGTDTQYF
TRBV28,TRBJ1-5,CASRPGSQPQHF
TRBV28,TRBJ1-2,CASSTADEAYGYTF
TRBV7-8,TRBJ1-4,CASSFQSWDEKLFF
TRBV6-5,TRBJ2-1,CASSPYSGQGSQFF
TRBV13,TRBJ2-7,CASSPGITSGEQYF
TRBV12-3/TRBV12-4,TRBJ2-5,CASSLVGAEETQYF
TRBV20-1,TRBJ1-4,CSARRAQGAREKLFF
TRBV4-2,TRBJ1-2,CASSQAHGGGRYGYTF
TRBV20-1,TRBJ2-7,CSAGYEQYF
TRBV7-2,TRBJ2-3,CASSLGSSQPDTQYF
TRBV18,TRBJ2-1,CASSPPSLAGGSSYNEQFF
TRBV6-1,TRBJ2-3,CASIPGQGRYTDTQYF
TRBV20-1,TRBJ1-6,CSARWGIGVSTTSPLHF
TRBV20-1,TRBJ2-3,CSANRGLGRVDTDTQYF